These 2 T cell receptor beta chains were sequenced from one sample in a study of cytomegalovirus exposure and HLA in healthy donors. The PCR made use of 60 Vbeta and 13 Jbeta primers. The repertoire was sequenced with immunoSEQ multiplex PCR; TCRdb's copy has only in-frame clones and lacks some. The data contain about 110,000 clones, about 80% of them singletons. Sequenced: PBMCs. The receptors were gathered from a woman aged 45-65 years in good health and CMV-seropositive.

The rearrangement links TRBV5-4 to TRBJ1-2; TRBD1 matches at 8 bases. The V and J ends lost 2 bases and 6 bases, in that order; junction bases with no gene match: 9. Germline CDR1 and CDR2: SGHNT and YYREEE (reference sequence). The CDR3 has 15 residues. This chain's CDR3 is CASSFARPGGDGYTF. In DNA form, the CDR3 reads TGTGCCAGCAGCTTCGCTCGCCCAGGGGGCGATGGCTACACCTTC.

This chain uses TRBV7-6 with TRBJ2-2; D gene uncertain. Trimming removed 0 bases at V and 6 bases at J, with 5 bases between. Per germline, CDR1 SGHVS and CDR2 FNYEAQ. This CDR3 contains 13 residues. CDR3 bases: TGTGCCAGCAGCTTAGCGTTCGCCGGGGAGCTGTTTTTT. Its translation is CASSLAFAGELFF.